These 20 T cell receptor beta chains were sequenced from one sample in a study of blood T cell repertoires in COVID-19. The protocol was immunoSEQ multiplex PCR, while the TCRdb copy is restricted to in-frame clones and leaves out a portion. The sample holds roughly 340,000 clones, around 87% seen once. Sequencing used peripheral blood. These receptors were taken from a woman in her forties or fifties with COVID-19, enrolled during active disease.

V gene TRBV6-5 combines with J gene TRBJ2-7; TRBD2 aligns across 13 bases. This CDR3 comprises 15 residues. The V segment lost 7 bases and the J segment 6 bases; nucleotides outside the gene matches: 9. The germline CDR1 and CDR2 sequences are MNHEY and SVGAGI. The DNA of the CDR3 is TGTGCCAGCACTCCTGGACTAGCGGGAGTTTCCGAGCAGTACTTC. This codes for CASTPGLAGVSEQYF.

This chain uses TRBV9 with TRBJ2-3, with 9 bases aligning to TRBD2. Germline V gene sequence: CDR1 SGDLS, CDR2 YYNGEE. V lost 0 bases to trimming and J lost 3 bases; unmatched junction nucleotides: 14. The CDR3 loop spans 19 amino acids. CDR3 protein: CASSVEAFVAGGQTDTQYF. CDR3 nucleotides: TGTGCCAGCAGCGTAGAAGCTTTTGTGGCGGGAGGGCAGACAGATACGCAGTATTTT.

The chain couples TRBV3-1 (or the pseudogene TRBV3-2) to TRBJ2-1; 8 positions agree with TRBD2. This CDR3 spans 15 amino acids. From germline, CDR1 is LGHDT and CDR2 YNNKEL (reference sequence). The V and J ends lost 0 bases and 7 bases, in that order; junction bases with no gene match: 5. The CDR3 DNA reads as TGTGCCAGCAGCCAAGATTTGACTAGCGCGAATGAGCAGTTCTTC. Its protein is CASSQDLTSANEQFF.

This chain connects TRBV19 to TRBJ1-1; the D gene is possibly TRBD1 (5 bases). The CDR3 totals 14 residues. Trimming pared 3 bases from V and 5 bases from J, leaving 13 bases between. Germline V CDR1 and CDR2: LNHDA, SQIVND (reference sequence). CDR3: CASSISPRGTEAFF. The CDR3 DNA is TGTGCCAGTAGTATTAGCCCACGGGGGACTGAAGCTTTCTTT.

The rearrangement uses TRBV19 and TRBJ2-5, with 11 bases identical to TRBD2. J was trimmed by 5 bases and V by 4 bases; bases with no gene match: 6. The CDR3 is 15 residues long. CDR1 LNHDA and CDR2 SQIVND come from the germline V gene (reference sequence). CDR3 protein: CASSTHWTSGETQYF. The CDR3 nucleotides are TGTGCCAGTAGTACTCACTGGACTAGCGGGGAGACCCAGTACTTC.

V and J are TRBV24-1 and TRBJ1-1; D is undetermined. Trimming left V 5 bases short and J 4 bases short, with 10 bases between. The CDR3 length is 13 residues. Germline assignment: CDR1 KGHDR and CDR2 SFDVKD. The CDR3 protein is CATSAPGSTEAFF. The CDR3 DNA sequence: TGTGCCACCAGTGCCCCGGGGAGCACTGAAGCTTTCTTT.

This sequence joins TRBV10-3 and TRBJ2-2, with D hard to call. This CDR3 region has 15 residues. Trimming shortened V by 0 bases and J by 7 bases, and 12 bases separated the two germline ends. Germline V gene data show CDR1 as ENHRY and CDR2 as SYGVKD. The DNA of the CDR3 is TGTGCCATCAGTGAGTCTGTAGTAAGCCTCGGGGAGCTGTTTTTT. Its translation: CAISESVVSLGELFF.

This sequence joins TRBV29-1 and TRBJ2-5; 7 nucleotides agree with TRBD2. Germline V gene sequence: CDR1 SQVTM, CDR2 ANQGSEA. The CDR3 sequence is 16 residues long. Unmatched junction bases numbered 12, after V lost 4 bases and J lost 1 base. CDR3 coding DNA: TGCAGCGTTGTGAAAGGCGGGAGATGGGGCCAAGAGACCCAGTACTTC. It yields the protein CSVVKGGRWGQETQYF. Full variable domain (remainder filled in from reference TRBV29-1 and TRBJ2-5): SAVISQKPSRDICQRGTSLTIQCQVDSQVTMMFWYRQQPGQSLTLIATANQGSEATYESGFVIDKFPISRPNLTFSTLTVSNMSPEDSSIYLCSVVKGGRWGQETQYFGPGTRLLVL.

J is TRBJ2-7 and V is TRBV25-1; TRBD1 is a possible D gene (7 bases). V lost 8 bases and J lost 1, with 21 bases in between. Germline CDR1 is MGHDK and CDR2 is SYGVNS. The CDR3 loop spans 16 amino acids. As DNA, the CDR3 is TGTGCCAGCTCCCGCCCAGGGGCAGGGGGGTCCTACGAGCAGTACTTC. Translating it yields CASSRPGAGGSYEQYF.

The rearrangement uses TRBV7-9 and TRBJ2-1; TRBD1 aligns across 7 bases. Unmatched junction bases numbered 16, after V lost 5 bases and J lost 6 bases. Germline CDR1 reads SEHNR; CDR2 reads FQNEAQ (reference sequence). This CDR3 has 17 amino acids. As DNA, the CDR3 is TGTGCCAGCAGCACCCGGGACAGCTACTTATCGGGCAATGAGCAGTTCTTC. Encoded protein: CASSTRDSYLSGNEQFF.

The rearrangement joins TRBV7-9 to TRBJ2-1; possible D gene TRBD2, 7 bases. This CDR3 is built from 13 residues. V lost 4 bases and J 8 bases, leaving 12 bases between the germline ends. Germline CDR1 SEHNR, CDR2 FQNEAQ (reference sequence). The CDR3 sequence is CASSWQGRDEQFF. The CDR3 DNA reads as TGTGCCAGCAGCTGGCAGGGGAGGGATGAGCAGTTCTTC.

V is TRBV7-8 and J is TRBJ1-3, with TRBD1 matching 7 bases. V lost 0 bases and J lost 4; bases outside the gene matches: 12. The length of the CDR3 is 18 residues. Per germline, CDR1 SGHVS and CDR2 FQNEAQ. CDR3 amino acids: CASSLAARQGLFGNTIYF. CDR3 DNA sequence: TGTGCCAGCAGCTTAGCGGCCAGACAGGGCCTCTTCGGAAACACCATATATTTT.

The chain uses TRBV7-9 and TRBJ2-5; no firm D call. The CDR3 length is 10 residues. Germline assignment: CDR1 SEHNR and CDR2 FQNEAQ (reference sequence). Trimming took 4 bases from V and 10 from J, leaving 7 bases between them. The CDR3 reads CASSSLRQYF. CDR3 in DNA: TGTGCCAGCAGCTCTCTTCGCCAGTACTTC. Combining the CDR3 with reference TRBV7-9 and TRBJ2-5 gives the whole variable domain DTGVSQNPRHKITKRGQNVTFRCDPISEHNRLYWYRQTLGQGPEFLTYFQNEAQLEKSRLLSDRFSAERPKGSFSTLEIQRTEQGDSAMYLCASSSLRQYFGPGTRLLVL.

The rearrangement uses TRBV27 and TRBJ2-7, with a weak D call TRBD1 (6 bases). Looked up from germline, CDR1 is MNHEY and CDR2 is SMNVEV (reference sequence). Trimming took off 2 bases at V and 0 bases at J, with 11 bases between the two ends. The CDR3 extends over 15 amino acids. CDR3 in amino acids: CASSLRTALSYEQYF. The CDR3 region has the DNA TGTGCCAGCAGTTTAAGGACAGCCCTCTCCTACGAGCAGTACTTC.

The genes are TRBV29-1 and TRBJ1-1; D not resolved. This CDR3 spans 13 amino acids. Germline lookup yields CDR1 SQVTM and CDR2 ANQGSEA. V shed 5 bases and J shed 2 bases, with 12 bases lying between them. This CDR3 reads CSVYKTGNTEAFF. DNA for the CDR3: TGCAGCGTTTACAAGACGGGAAACACTGAAGCTTTCTTT.

The chain combines TRBV15 with TRBJ2-3; D may be TRBD2 (6 bases). V was cut by 5 bases and J by 4 bases, with 16 bases left in between. The germline V gene encodes CDR1 LNHNV and CDR2 YYDKDF (reference sequence). The CDR3 covers 15 residues. This chain's CDR3 is CATSSGPSGADTQYF. Written as DNA, the CDR3 is TGTGCCACCAGCTCGGGGCCATCGGGAGCAGATACGCAGTATTTT.

V and J are TRBV5-5 and TRBJ2-1; TRBD1 matches 9 bases. The germline gives CDR1 SGHKS, CDR2 YYEKEE (reference sequence). The V gene end was trimmed by 4 bases and the J gene end by 1 base; junction bases not matched to a gene: 3. This CDR3 is 15 amino acids long. The CDR3: CASSTDRGSYNEQFF. The CDR3 DNA reads TGTGCCAGCAGCACGGACAGGGGTTCCTACAATGAGCAGTTCTTC.

This clone was counted ten times or more. The chain is built from TRBV24-1 and TRBJ2-5; possible D gene TRBD1, 6 bases. This CDR3 comprises 15 residues. Germline V gene lookup returns CDR1 KGHDR and CDR2 SFDVKD. V dropped 3 bases and J dropped 0 bases, with 10 bases sitting between them. The CDR3 region is CATSDPTGYQETQYF. CDR3 sequence (DNA): TGTGCCACCAGTGATCCCACAGGGTACCAAGAGACCCAGTACTTC.

The chain carries TRBV29-1 and TRBJ2-3; TRBD2 might be the D (6 bases). Germline CDR1 is SQVTM and CDR2 is ANQGSEA. V lost 4 bases to trimming and J lost 3 bases, with 23 bases between them. The CDR3 totals 17 residues. The CDR3 here is CSVAVPSRTGETDTQYF. CDR3 bases: TGCAGCGTTGCGGTCCCGAGTCGAACGGGAGAAACAGATACGCAGTATTTT.

Only a few counts were recorded for this clone. The chain couples TRBV30 to TRBJ2-2, with a possible D match to TRBD1 (5 bases). Between the trimmed V and J ends, which lost 2 bases and 1 base, there was a span of 8 bases. The germline CDR1 and CDR2 sequences are GTSNPN and SVGIG (reference sequence). The CDR3 runs 14 residues. The CDR3 region has the DNA TGTGCCTGGAGTATGCAGGGGAACACCGGGGAGCTGTTTTTT. Translation gives CAWSMQGNTGELFF.